The sequence of this T cell receptor (beta chain) was determined in a study of human T cells and chemical hapten exposure (dated by TCRdb to the early 2020s). Describing the broader study: The libraries were sequenced as a pool, and the TCR yield per sample differed mostly because of small variations in library volumes within the pool. The study tracked peripheral blood TCR repertoire changes in vivo during primary and secondary sensitization to the hapten diphenylcyclopropenone (DPC) in alopecia patients. Findings and caveats that apply to the study as a whole: After repeated subsampling, the strength of the expansion versus patch-test correlation and the threshold at which it became significant changed. No change with DPC sensitization was found in the number of TCRs above 1 in 1000 frequency, and no evidence of global repertoire structure alterations was found.

This clonotype came up many times. Its recognized antigen is unknown. No base qualities exist here, and no much larger clone lies one base off it. Unfractionated whole blood was collected in Tempus Blood RNA tubes, and total RNA was extracted from that blood. Five or six healthy volunteers acted as controls for TCR sequencing and had blood drawn at day 0, 2 weeks and 6 weeks. Compared with germline, V lacks 4 bases and J lacks 4 bases; bases without a gene match: 3. Inclusive of the bounding cysteine and phenylalanine, the CDR3 is 15 residues long. CDR3 DNA only is kept here, 45 bases in frame from base 1. Based on the germline V gene, the CDR1 and CDR2 sequences are SGHRS and YFSETQ. During library preparation, unique molecular identifiers were attached to individual cDNA molecules so that TCRs could be counted in a quantitative, reproducible way. Both TCR alpha and TCR beta chains were sequenced from each blood RNA sample. The original pipeline was this. Samples had a median of approximately 93,000 TCRs, with a range from about 23,224 to 690,600. V, J and CDR3 annotation of the TCR reads was carried out using the Decombinator software suite. For PS versus PT1 abundance plots, all samples were subsampled to the same number of TCRs (28,000). TCRs were defined as expanded if absent before sensitization and observed at least eight times at the 2-week time point. In-frame beta chains were kept once TCRdb had trimmed the public reads at Q25 with fastp and called clones with MiXCR. One record per CDR3 amino acid sequence lists the most common genes and DNA. TCRdb, not the authors, supplied the V and J calls. Here the sample has about 120,000 distinct CDR3 sequences; over 7.5% occur a single time. Of the sample, 1.1% to 1.5% falls within the top ten clones.

What was sequenced was whole blood. The chain is made from TRBV5-1 and TRBJ2-5, with 14 junctional bases fitting TRBD2. This sequence was found in a human donor in good health. Some clones in this sample may be carry-over from other donors' samples. Donor details come from another sample of the same person, matched by shared clones. The CDR3 loop reads CASSGGLAGVETQYF. The nucleotides are TGCGCCAGCAGCGGGGGACTAGCGGGAGTAGAGACCCAGTACTTC.